The 14 T cell receptor beta chains presented below share a single source sample, sequenced in a study of early T cells in non-severe SARS-CoV-2 infection (dated by TCRdb to the early 2020s). The library was obtained by 5' RACE. TCRdb names NextSeq 500 as the instrument used. TCRdb itself trimmed the public reads at Q25 with fastp, ran MiXCR and retained productive beta chains. Each entry merges the rows of one CDR3 protein and shows their most common DNA and genes. The sample has about 64,000 distinct CDR3 sequences on record, about 12% of them singletons. Jointly, the top ten make up under 1.5% of the sample. Sequenced here: whole blood, sampled at baseline. The origin of the receptors is an adult who was a healthcare worker with PCR-confirmed SARS-CoV-2 infection or an uninfected control (not recorded which).

This clonotype was observed a handful of times. This chain joins TRBV2 and TRBJ1-1; no clear D gene. CDR1 SNHLY and CDR2 FYNNEI come from the germline V gene. The CDR3 spans 15 residues. V was trimmed by 10 bases and J by 0 bases, leaving 18 bases between them. The DNA of the CDR3 is TGTGCCAAATCGGCCCAGGAAGGCGTGAACACTGAAGCTTTCTTT. Protein: CAKSAQEGVNTEAFF.

The rearrangement joins TRBV21-1 to TRBJ2-1; the D call in the table, TRBD1, was not verified against the DNA. TRBV21-1 is listed as a pseudogene. The CDR3 covers 16 residues. Here the CDR3 DNA reads TGTGCCAGCAGCAAAGGGACCGGCAAGGGGGACAATGAGCAGTTCTTC. Residues: CASSKGTGKGDNEQFF.

This clonotype was found a few times. The genes are TRBV11-2 and TRBJ2-3, with D hard to call. Germline V CDR1 and CDR2: SGHAT, FQNNGV. With 2 bases removed from V and 2 bases from J, the gap between germline ends came to 14 bases. This CDR3 is 16 amino acids long. CDR3 sequence (DNA): TGTGCCAGCAGCTTACCGCCCGCCGATTCCACAGATACGCAGTATTTT. Translating it yields CASSLPPADSTDTQYF.

This clonotype was counted at least ten times. The chain recombines TRBV11-2 with TRBJ2-7; 8 bases align to TRBD2. The CDR3 runs 16 residues. Germline V gene data show CDR1 as SGHAT and CDR2 as FQNNGV. J was trimmed by 0 bases and V by 5 bases; bases with no gene match: 9. The CDR3 nucleotides read TGTGCCAGCAGCACGAGCGGGAGCGAGACCTCCTACGAGCAGTACTTC. Protein: CASSTSGSETSYEQYF.

This clonotype occurred many times. V is TRBV27 and J is TRBJ1-1; D not certain. The CDR3 sequence is 13 residues long. V lost 11 bases and J 1 base, leaving 14 bases between the germline ends. From germline, CDR1 is MNHEY and CDR2 SMNVEV (reference sequence). CDR3 protein: CASRTEKNTEAFF. In DNA, the CDR3 is TGTGCCTCGCGGACCGAAAAGAACACTGAAGCTTTCTTT.

The rearrangement links TRBV4-2 to TRBJ2-7; D remains unclear. Per the germline V gene, CDR1 is LGHNA and CDR2 is YNFKEQ. The CDR3 contains 16 residues. The ends were cut back, 4 bases at V and 5 bases at J, with 21 bases in the middle. The CDR3 sequence: CASSPARVAVVDEQYF. The CDR3 nucleotides read TGTGCCAGCAGCCCCGCCCGAGTAGCTGTTGTTGACGAGCAGTACTTC.

This clonotype was counted a few times. This chain links TRBV29-1 with TRBJ2-3; D might be TRBD1 (6 bases). CDR1 and CDR2 from the germline V gene are SQVTM and ANQGSEA. This CDR3 spans 14 amino acids. With 6 bases removed from V and 5 bases from J, the gap between germline ends came to 18 bases. The chain's CDR3 is CSVVDSLQRDTQYF. The CDR3 DNA follows: TGCAGCGTCGTGGACAGTCTACAGAGAGATACGCAGTATTTT.

The gene calls are TRBV11-2 and TRBJ2-3; 7 bases are a match to TRBD1. Germline CDR1 reads SGHAT; CDR2 reads FQNNGV. J gave up 2 bases and V 5 bases, and 4 bases lay outside the gene matches. The CDR3 runs to 14 residues. CDR3 sequence reads: CASSRDRVTDTQYF. The CDR3 coding sequence is TGTGCCAGCAGCCGCGACAGGGTCACAGATACGCAGTATTTT. Based on the CDR3 plus reference TRBV11-2 and TRBJ2-3, the full variable domain is EAGVAQSPRYKIIEKRQSVAFWCNPISGHATLYWYQQILGQGPKLLIQFQNNGVVDDSQLPKDRFSAERLKGVDSTLKIQPAKLEDSAVYLCASSRDRVTDTQYFGPGTRLTVL.

The chain uses TRBV6-6 and TRBJ1-1; tentatively, D is TRBD1 (6 bases). This CDR3 is 10 amino acids long. With 8 bases removed from V and 8 bases from J, the gap between germline ends came to 9 bases. Germline loops: CDR1 MNHNY, CDR2 SVGAGI (reference sequence). The CDR3 DNA sequence: TGTGCCAGCGGACAGAGGGAAGCTTTCTTT. This translates into CASGQREAFF.

This clonotype has more than one count but fewer than ten. The gene calls are TRBV19 and TRBJ2-1; 7 positions agree with TRBD1. CDR3 length: 16 amino acids. V dropped 7 bases and J dropped 0; count of bases not matched to a gene: 9. CDR1 LNHDA and CDR2 SQIVND come from the germline V gene (reference sequence). The CDR3 DNA sequence: TGTGCCAGTACGAGGACAGGATCGAACTCCTACAATGAGCAGTTCTTC. The encoded protein is CASTRTGSNSYNEQFF.

This clonotype came up a few times. This sequence joins TRBV7-8 and TRBJ1-1, with 7 bases identical to TRBD1. The length of the CDR3 is 15 residues. Unmatched junction bases numbered 6, after V lost 4 bases and J lost 1 base. Looked up from germline, CDR1 is SGHVS and CDR2 is FQNEAQ. The CDR3 nucleotides read TGTGCCAGCAGCTCACAGGGGTCGCCGAACACTGAAGCTTTCTTT. Protein sequence: CASSSQGSPNTEAFF.

This clonotype showed up just a few times. The V and J genes are TRBV4-3 and TRBJ2-7; 12 nucleotides align to TRBD2. V was pared by 4 bases and J by 3 bases, with 7 bases of the junction left unmatched. CDR3 length: 16 residues. Germline V CDR1 and CDR2: LGHNA, YSLEER. The CDR3 loop is CASSLTSGSSLYEQYF. In DNA form, the CDR3 reads TGCGCCAGCAGCCTGACTAGCGGGAGTTCCCTCTACGAGCAGTACTTC.

In its sample, this clonotype was seen a few times. V and J are TRBV12-3 or TRBV12-4 and TRBJ1-6, with no clear D. V shed 3 bases and J shed 7 bases, with 16 bases lying between them. The CDR3 spans 16 residues. The CDR3 nucleotides are TGTGCCAGCAGTTTTAGCCGCCGGGTGAAAAATTCACCCCTCCACTTT. This sequence encodes CASSFSRRVKNSPLHF.

This clonotype came up many times. The chain employs TRBV2 and TRBJ2-5; D is uncertain. The CDR3 is 14 residues long. Trimming cost V 6 bases and J 5 bases, with 16 bases left between them. Germline V gene sequence: CDR1 SNHLY, CDR2 FYNNEI. CDR3 sequence (DNA): TGTGCCAGCAGCGATGGAACCTTCGGGGAGACCCAGTACTTC. Amino acid sequence: CASSDGTFGETQYF.